This T cell receptor (beta chain) was sequenced in a study of shared clonotypes between healthy human individuals. The CDR3 runs 18 residues. CDR1 is LNHDA, CDR2 SQIVND, per germline (reference sequence). V was pared by 1 base and J by 0 bases, with 9 bases of the junction left unmatched. In this sample, this clone turned up once. Measured with immunoSEQ multiplex PCR; TCRdb has only the in-frame clones, and not every one. The table has around 240,000 clones, 65% seen once; the top ten hold 8.5% to 14%. The sample consisted of memory CD4+ T cells sorted from blood. The subset denotes: CD45RA-negative fraction. The J gene is TRBJ1-1, the V gene TRBV19; TRBD1 agrees at 9 bases. This sequence originates from a man aged 30 to 45 in good health. CDR3 sequence (DNA): TGTGCCAGTAGTATAGCAGGAGGGACAGGGTTCATGAACACTGAAGCTTTCTTT. It translates to CASSIAGGTGFMNTEAFF.